This T cell receptor beta chain was obtained from a study of cytomegalovirus exposure and HLA in healthy donors (dated by TCRdb to about 2017). Turning to the overall study: An earlier analysis of more than 550 of the donors reported approximately 300 Gb of sequence data and 90 million to 120 million unique TCR beta sequences obtained from about 170 million T cells. An early release covering more than 500 HLA-typed donors comprised 300 to 350 gigabases of sequencing data and roughly 85 million unique TCR sequences. Among the approximately 400 genotyped donors, about 85% belonged to the genetic ancestry cluster associated with self-reported Caucasian donors. The aim of the study was to test whether cataloging public T cell receptors could identify signatures of past pathogen exposure. Using immunosequencing, the study profiled T cell repertoires from about 620 subjects and related those repertoires to cytomegalovirus serostatus. A separate validation cohort of approximately 130 different subjects was used in addition to the roughly 720-subject first cohort. High-throughput TCR immunosequencing, statistical association of individual TCRs with disease status, and machine learning were combined to predict cytomegalovirus infection status. A later analysis re-analyzed previously published TCR beta repertoires from about 730 donors and added high-resolution HLA genotyping to study TCR occurrence patterns. In the later analysis, no new phenotypic data were used to find candidate immune exposures; instead, reliance was placed on TCR beta sequences and their occurrence across donors. An earlier analysis of around 580 of the donors used high-throughput TCR beta sequencing to judge whether each TCR beta V gene segment behaved as functional or pseudogenic. Donor age, sex, ethnicity and CMV serostatus were compiled together with the repertoire data. A later genetic analysis took genome-wide SNP genotypes for about 65% of the 666 donors and used that subset as a discovery cohort. All discovery cohort repertoires had been generated on a single sequencing platform. HLA typing included class I and class II loci at four-digit resolution. The number of donors typed differed by locus, with 629-630 for A, B, C, DRB1 and DQB1, around 520 for DQA1, about 610 for DPA1, and 400 to 490 for DPB1. Because of strong linkage in the cohort, four or five DR-DQ haplotypes were treated as single units for association and clustering. On average, roughly 250,000 unique TCR beta nucleotide sequences were sequenced per donor among 350 to 400 genotyped donors of the cohort, with roughly 19% of those sequences being non-productive.

Overall study results and their limits: Because HLA typing was unavailable for some donors at each locus, only the typed subset was used in association tests. A further reported finding was that TCR beta sequences accurately predicted the HLA-A and HLA-B alleles for most subjects in the first cohort. It was suggested by the authors that the approach could potentially be generalized to other disease states and immunological phenotypes. Linkage disequilibrium might explain the correlated functional status among segregating V segments, but an unknown experimental factor could not be ruled out. An association between a missense DCLRE1C variant and V-gene and J-gene trimming of TCR beta chains was found in a later genetic analysis and replicated in an independent cohort. Across donors, most TCR sequences were observed very rarely, whereas some public TCRs were present in many individuals. In a later analysis, TCR association rates were found to vary across HLA loci, with the most associated TCRs seen for DRB1 alleles and the fewest for HLA-C alleles. A group of highly shared sequence variants was considered likely to be a technical artifact of the sequencing pipeline. Assigning TCR associations to individual alleles was difficult when HLA alleles, especially DR and DQ, strongly co-occurred. For the cohort, immune exposure information was limited to CMV serostatus. The 87-base-pair reads could not distinguish some IMGT-functional V segments, including TRBV6-2 and TRBV6-3, so those segments were excluded. Only TCR beta chains were sequenced in this cohort, and the absence of alpha or paired-chain data limited detectable features. In the study, approximately 160 TCR beta chains were listed as associated with cytomegalovirus. Several of the top co-occurrence clusters appeared to be linked to parvovirus B19, influenza, CMV and Epstein-Barr virus, according to a later analysis. The presence/absence analyses assumed that sequencing depth was roughly uniform across donors, and that assumption may not be true. Most CMV-associated TCR beta chains appeared to be HLA-restricted in a later analysis, and the HLA associations seemed to be driven largely by CMV exposure. A later analysis found that HLA-associated TCR beta chains were more clonally expanded and had lower generation probabilities than equally common non-associated chains. The earlier analysis of 450 to 700 of the donors excluded roughly 17 rarely observed V segments, including chromosome 9 orphons, because counts were too low. In an earlier analysis of 587 of the donors, most TCR beta V segments appeared in productive rearrangements about 87% or about 30% of the time, broadly matching IMGT annotations. Compared with the roughly 710-donor mean, donors in an Asian-associated ancestry cluster had fewer N-insertions in productive TCRs, according to a later genetic analysis. Three of the identified cytomegalovirus-associated TCR beta chains were confirmed in vitro to be specific for cytomegalovirus antigens. The classifier was reported to diagnose cytomegalovirus status with high specificity and sensitivity in both the original cohort and the validation cohort. At a false discovery rate of 0.05, a later analysis linked under 20,000 TCR beta sequences to specific HLA alleles.

Including the terminal cysteine and phenylalanine, the CDR3 comprises 15 residues. Of all the DNA, just the CDR3 is kept, 45 bases in frame from base 1. CDR1 and CDR2 are drawn from the germline V gene: SGDLS, YYNGEE. The germline V and J ends show losses of 3 bases and 3 bases respectively, and no gene match explains 2 bases of the junction. The cohort consisted of some 670 healthy bone marrow donors. All cohort members were sampled while nominally healthy, although unrecorded immune exposures were likely present. The donor was CMV seropositive and was included in the group of 289 seropositive cohort members. A peripheral blood sample was provided by each donor, and peripheral blood mononuclear cells were used for TCR beta sequencing. The Qiagen DNeasy Blood Extraction Kit was used to extract genomic DNA from the blood cell samples. This clone has just a few counts. It has no known antigen specificity. It has no much larger one-base neighbor in the sample; base qualities were not kept.

Library creation used the immunoSEQ multiplex PCR assay. For the multiplex PCR, a mixture combining 60 forward primers for TCR Vbeta segments and 13 reverse primers for TCR Jbeta segments was used. The CDR3 region of rearranged TCR beta genes was amplified from genomic DNA by a multiplex PCR assay. On the Illumina HiSeq System, the amplified TCR beta libraries were sequenced as 87-base-pair reads. As for the authors' bioinformatics: In a later analysis, around 80 million unique TCR beta chains were counted across the approximately 670 repertoires, and approximately 9.9 million of these chains were shared by at least two donors. A nearest-neighbor algorithm error-corrected the raw reads and collapsed the reads into unique sequences, merging closely related sequences to remove PCR and sequencing errors. To assign V, D and J gene segments, CDR3 sequences were aligned to IMGT reference sequences. For a sequence to be retained, at least a six-nucleotide match to both a V gene segment and a J gene segment was required. Rearrangements were classified as productive when the CDR3 lacked stop codons and remained in frame with V and J, and all other rearrangements were classified as non-productive. CDR3 was defined according to IMGT convention as the region running from the second conserved V-encoded cysteine to the conserved J-encoded phenylalanine. Sequences without an unambiguous match to a single V gene segment were excluded from the earlier analysis of 587 of the donors. In an earlier analysis of approximately 500 of the donors, a V segment was called functional when productive rearrangements were above 56.7%, and segregating when the standard deviation between donors exceeded 5%. A statistical classification framework was built for diagnosing cytomegalovirus status from the catalog of TCR beta chain sequences. V and J gene assignment, in a later analysis, came from comparing TCR nucleotide sequences with IMGT/GENE-DB human TR gene sequences. A later analysis assigned CDR3 sequences and most-parsimonious VDJ recombination scenarios with the TCRdist pipeline. In a later analysis, each TCR beta chain was defined by its CDR3 amino acid sequence together with its V-gene family, and reads lacking a unique V-gene family were excluded. A later analysis removed roughly 590 highly shared, low-generation-probability nucleotide sequences to deal with suspected cross-contamination and a sequencing artifact. A later analysis calculated a clonal expansion index for each public chain from normalized within-repertoire ranks of inferred template counts. A later analysis computed generation probabilities with a VDJ recombination model fitted to out-of-frame rearrangements, and checked the results against IGoR. Hypergeometric tests were used in a later analysis to score TCR-TCR, TCR-HLA and TCR-CMV co-occurrence, with a repertoire-size bias correction applied to the TCR pairs. To estimate false discovery rates, a later analysis permuted the HLA or CMV assignments 20 times. A later analysis grouped co-occurring TCRs with DBSCAN, adding TCRdist sequence similarity when clustering within HLA-allele-positive subsets. Repertoires with fewer than 30,000 or more than 120,000 public chains, plus five repertoires with anomalous nucleotide sharing, were excluded from co-occurrence clustering. What TCRdb holds here is the immuneACCESS table cut down to in-frame rearrangements. Part of the clones is not present; checked against another copy, under half of the missing clones reflect an unresolved V gene, and the others are unexplained. V and J calls plus clone size are reproduced from that table; the DNA served to infer D and trimming. The sample table records around 130,000 clones; 74% of these occur just once. The ten most abundant clones make up 6.6% of the sample.

The rearrangement combines TRBV9 with TRBJ2-3, with 12 bases aligning to TRBD2. The clonotype comes from a man aged 35 to 55 in good health and CMV-seropositive. The sample consisted of PBMCs. CDR3 loop: CASSAGLAGTDTQYF. The sequenced DNA is TGTGCCAGCAGCGCCGGACTAGCGGGGACAGATACGCAGTATTTT.